This T cell receptor (beta chain) was sequenced during a study of OX40 agonist ivuxolimab in advanced cancers. The wider study: Aged about 20 to 85 with a mean of 60 years, they were more than 80% male. Three partial responders included one hepatocellular carcinoma patient and two cutaneous melanoma patients.

Using immunoSEQ multiplex PCR, the repertoire was profiled, and TCRdb retains in-frame clones only, with some absent. The table records some 26,000 clones, about 85% of them present only once. Details on this clone: Its antigen remains unknown.

General study points: Expanded clones tended on average to be more numerous among CD8+ T cells than CD4+.

The CDR3 contains 15 residues. Looked up from germline, CDR1 is MGHRA and CDR2 is YSYEKL. Trimming removed 4 bases at V and 4 bases at J, with 16 bases between. This receptor was taken from an adult with an advanced solid tumor such as melanoma, head and neck, liver or kidney cancer. The starting material was CD4+ or CD8+ T cells sorted from blood, obtained in a trial of the OX40 agonist ivuxolimab. The chain has TRBV4-1 and TRBJ2-5; possible D gene TRBD2, 6 bases. As DNA, the CDR3 is TGCGCCAGCAGCCGGGGGAGGACGGAGGGAGAGACCCAGTACTTC. Protein sequence: CASSRGRTEGETQYF.